This section outlines one TCR beta chain sequence together with its context. No antigen is known for it. In germline, CDR1 is SGHTA, CDR2 FQGNSA. V was clipped by 2 bases and J by 0 bases, with 11 bases between them. The CDR3 length is 16 residues. Researchers ran the PCR with 60 Vbeta and 13 Jbeta primers. Measured with immunoSEQ multiplex PCR; TCRdb has only the in-frame clones, and not every one. Its table lists under 150,000 clones. This specimen belongs to a study of cytomegalovirus exposure and HLA in healthy donors. Whole-study context: From about 180 million T cells, an earlier analysis saw approximately 110 million unique TCR beta sequences.

The study, taken as a whole, reports: The study flagged roughly 150 TCR beta chains as cytomegalovirus-associated. A later analysis showed TCR association rates differing by HLA locus, peaking at DRB1 and lowest at HLA-C.

The J gene is TRBJ1-3, the V gene TRBV7-2; tentatively, D is TRBD1 (6 bases). The sequenced sample consisted of PBMCs. The source is a woman aged 55-70 years in good health and CMV-seronegative. Here the CDR3 DNA reads TGTGCCAGCAGCTTAAAAACAGGGAGCTCTGGAAACACCATATATTTT. This codes for CASSLKTGSSGNTIYF.